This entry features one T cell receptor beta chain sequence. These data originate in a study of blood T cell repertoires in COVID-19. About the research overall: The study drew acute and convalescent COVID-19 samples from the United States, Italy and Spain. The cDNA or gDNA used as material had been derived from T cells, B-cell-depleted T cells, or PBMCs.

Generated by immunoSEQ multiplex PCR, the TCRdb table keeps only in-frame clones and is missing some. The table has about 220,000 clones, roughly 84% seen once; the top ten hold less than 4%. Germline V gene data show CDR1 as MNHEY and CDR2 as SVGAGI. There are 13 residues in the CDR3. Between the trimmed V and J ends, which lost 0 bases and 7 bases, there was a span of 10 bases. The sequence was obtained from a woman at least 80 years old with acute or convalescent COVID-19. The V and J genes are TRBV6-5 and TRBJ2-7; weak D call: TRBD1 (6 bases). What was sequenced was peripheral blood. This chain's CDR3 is CASSYSQGFEQYF. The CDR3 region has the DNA TGTGCCAGCAGTTACTCACAGGGTTTTGAGCAGTACTTC.